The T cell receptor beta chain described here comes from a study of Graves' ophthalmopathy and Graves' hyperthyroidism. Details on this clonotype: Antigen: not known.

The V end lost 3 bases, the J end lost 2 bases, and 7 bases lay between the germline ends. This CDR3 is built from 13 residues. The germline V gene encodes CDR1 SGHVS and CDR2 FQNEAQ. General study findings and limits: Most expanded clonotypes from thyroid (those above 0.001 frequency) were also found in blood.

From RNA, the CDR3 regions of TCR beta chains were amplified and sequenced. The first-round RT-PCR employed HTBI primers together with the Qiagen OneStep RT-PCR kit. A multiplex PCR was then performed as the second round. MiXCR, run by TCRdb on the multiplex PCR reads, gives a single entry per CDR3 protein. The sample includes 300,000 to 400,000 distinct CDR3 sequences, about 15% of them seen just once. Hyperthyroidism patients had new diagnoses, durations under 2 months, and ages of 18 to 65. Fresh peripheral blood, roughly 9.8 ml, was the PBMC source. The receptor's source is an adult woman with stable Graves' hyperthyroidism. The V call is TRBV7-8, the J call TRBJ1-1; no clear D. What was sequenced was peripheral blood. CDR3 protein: CASSFQRNTEAFF. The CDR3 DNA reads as TGTGCCAGCAGCTTTCAGAGAAACACTGAAGCTTTCTTT. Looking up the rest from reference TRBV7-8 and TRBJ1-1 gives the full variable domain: GAGVSQSPRYKVAKRGQDVALRCDPISGHVSLFWYQQALGQGPEFLTYFQNEAQLDKSGLPSDRFFAERPEGSVSTLKIQRTQQEDSAVYLCASSFQRNTEAFFGQGTRLTVV.